This is a list of T cell receptor beta chains from one sample in a study of T cells expressing NK-cell markers. TCRdb reprocessed the 5' RACE reads, keeping one entry per CDR3 protein, no DNA. This sample's table has more than 400,000 distinct CDR3 sequences. The sample consisted of blood T cells: a sorted CD56 or NKG2C T cell subset, CD4+ or CD8+ T cells, or bulk PBMC T cells (not recorded which). Receptors were obtained from a woman between 18 and 75 years old in good health. Each CDR3 is given with its conserved first and last residue.

v_call: TRBV11-3; j_call: TRBJ2-1; cdr3_aa: CASSLRTGHNEQFF
v_call: TRBV6-5; j_call: TRBJ2-1; cdr3_aa: CASSYTFTGAEYNEQFF
v_call: TRBV29-1; j_call: TRBJ2-5; cdr3_aa: CSVEAGRGEETQYF
v_call: TRBV4-1; j_call: TRBJ1-1; cdr3_aa: CASSQRTVVNTEAFF
v_call: TRBV6-5; j_call: TRBJ2-2; cdr3_aa: CASSYSRLAGTNTGELFF
v_call: TRBV24-1; j_call: TRBJ2-7; cdr3_aa: CATSDFKDEQYF
v_call: TRBV28; j_call: TRBJ2-4; cdr3_aa: CASSSLAGGGAAKNIQYF
v_call: TRBV3-1; j_call: TRBJ1-1; cdr3_aa: CASSQEYTEAFF
v_call: TRBV18; j_call: TRBJ1-5; cdr3_aa: CASSPPGRAQPQHF
v_call: TRBV20-1; j_call: TRBJ2-2; cdr3_aa: CSAPNLETGELFF
v_call: TRBV20-1; j_call: TRBJ2-5; cdr3_aa: CSAQTPGRTQETQYF
v_call: TRBV15; j_call: TRBJ1-5; cdr3_aa: CATSRDGSESNQPQHF
v_call: TRBV6-1; j_call: TRBJ2-7; cdr3_aa: CASTPSFLRGEQYF
v_call: TRBV12-3/TRBV12-4; j_call: TRBJ2-3; cdr3_aa: CASSFNGGRGPSTDTQYF
v_call: TRBV19; j_call: TRBJ1-2; cdr3_aa: CASSTGQGIDGYTF
v_call: TRBV4-3; j_call: TRBJ2-1; cdr3_aa: CASSPFEGYNEQFF
v_call: TRBV7-3; j_call: TRBJ2-2; cdr3_aa: CASGQMNTGELFF
v_call: TRBV18; j_call: TRBJ2-1; cdr3_aa: CASSFGQIGYNEQFF
v_call: TRBV3-1; j_call: TRBJ1-6; cdr3_aa: CASTHGVAGSPLHF
v_call: TRBV7-9; j_call: TRBJ2-2; cdr3_aa: CASSPPGQTDSGELFF
v_call: TRBV25-1; j_call: TRBJ2-5; cdr3_aa: CASSRTGGGETQYF
v_call: TRBV28; j_call: TRBJ2-7; cdr3_aa: CATCAGVAEQYF
v_call: TRBV28; j_call: TRBJ2-7; cdr3_aa: CASETTGTGSYEQYF
v_call: TRBV4-3; j_call: TRBJ2-3; cdr3_aa: CASSQDEGARDTQYF
v_call: TRBV20-1; j_call: TRBJ2-5; cdr3_aa: CRAAFGETQYF
v_call: TRBV3-1; j_call: TRBJ2-2; cdr3_aa: CASSQWEGPDTGELFF
v_call: TRBV5-1; j_call: TRBJ2-5; cdr3_aa: CASRAGTGVQETQYF
v_call: TRBV29-1; j_call: TRBJ1-1; cdr3_aa: CSASTGQGSTEAFF
v_call: TRBV20-1; j_call: TRBJ2-2; cdr3_aa: CSARPRQSGELFF
v_call: TRBV29-1; j_call: TRBJ2-3; cdr3_aa: CSPCLAGTDTQYF
v_call: TRBV29-1; j_call: TRBJ1-5; cdr3_aa: CSVGQNSNQPQHF
v_call: TRBV5-1; j_call: TRBJ2-3; cdr3_aa: CASSLVGDSRGDTQYF
v_call: TRBV24-1; j_call: TRBJ1-5; cdr3_aa: CATSDLGTTGPQHF
v_call: TRBV6-2/TRBV6-3; j_call: TRBJ2-1; cdr3_aa: CASSRQGPPKYEQFF
v_call: TRBV12-3/TRBV12-4; j_call: TRBJ2-3; cdr3_aa: CASSFLLAWGQYF
v_call: TRBV7-2; j_call: TRBJ2-3; cdr3_aa: CASSLDTGAGPQYF
v_call: TRBV30; j_call: TRBJ2-1; cdr3_aa: CAWDRASYNEQFF
v_call: TRBV5-6; j_call: TRBJ1-6; cdr3_aa: CASSPLTQLDSPLHF
v_call: TRBV3-1; j_call: TRBJ2-3; cdr3_aa: CASSSRQGLTDTQYF
v_call: TRBV20-1; j_call: TRBJ1-4; cdr3_aa: CSGSTNEKLFF
v_call: TRBV10-2; j_call: TRBJ1-5; cdr3_aa: CASTADVGQPQHF
v_call: TRBV9; j_call: TRBJ1-1; cdr3_aa: CASSVANKATEAFF
v_call: TRBV10-3; j_call: TRBJ2-3; cdr3_aa: CAISEGPRADTQYF
v_call: TRBV12-3/TRBV12-4; j_call: TRBJ1-2; cdr3_aa: CASSLWGSNYGYTF
v_call: TRBV21-1; j_call: TRBJ2-5; cdr3_aa: CASSKVWWDSRETQYF
v_call: TRBV27; j_call: TRBJ1-2; cdr3_aa: CASSHRPAYYGYTF